This TCR beta chain was identified during a study of control samples from healthy donors and cancer patients. The CDR3 covers 13 residues. V shed 1 base and J shed 3 bases, with 6 bases lying between them. CDR1 and CDR2 from the germline V gene are LNHDA and SQIVND (reference sequence). Sequenced by immunoSEQ multiplex PCR; TCRdb stores in-frame clones only, minus some. The sample has 150,000 or so clones, 93% seen once; the top ten hold 5.8%. The chain employs TRBV19 and TRBJ2-5; D not resolved. This TCR was sampled from a young man in good health. The sequencing sample was made of blood. DNA for the CDR3: TGTGCCAGTAGTATAGCCCTGGAAGAGACCCAGTACTTC. Amino acid sequence: CASSIALEETQYF.